These T cell receptor beta chains were read from a single sample in a study of B cell selection in AIRE deficiency. The data were produced by immunoSEQ multiplex PCR, yet TCRdb's version contains in-frame clones alone and is incomplete. The sample holds about 20,000 clones, around 97% seen once. The specimen was conventional CD4+ T cells sorted from PBMCs. These receptors came from a human donor with AIRE deficiency. Each CDR3 is given with its conserved first and last residue. The order of the fields is J gene, D gene, V gene, clone size, CDR3 protein, CDR3 DNA. A D gene is named only where the DNA matches it firmly. Clone size is stated in some rows and not others, as once, few, many or a class when expanded.

TRBJ2-2 | - | TRBV5-4 | once | CASSSRTTGELFF | TGTGCCAGCAGCTCGCGGACCACCGGGGAGCTGTTTTTT
TRBJ2-7 | - | TRBV6-6 | - | CASSYGQGPYEQYF | TGTGCCAGCAGTTACGGTCAGGGACCCTACGAGCAGTACTTC
TRBJ2-7 | TRBD2 | TRBV7-3 | - | CASSSSGRVTEQYF | TGTGCCAGCAGCTCTAGCGGGAGGGTGACTGAGCAGTACTTC
TRBJ2-7 | TRBD1 | TRBV5-4 | - | CASSLSGTGVEQYF | TGTGCCAGCAGCTTGAGCGGGACAGGGGTCGAGCAGTACTTC
TRBJ1-6 | - | TRBV5-4 | - | CASSFTDGYNSPLHF | TGTGCCAGCAGCTTTACAGACGGGTATAATTCACCCCTCCACTTT
TRBJ2-3 | - | TRBV28 | - | CASSPPSGLTDTQYF | TGTGCCAGCAGTCCCCCCAGCGGGCTCACAGATACGCAGTATTTT
TRBJ1-6 | - | TRBV7-9 | - | CASSFGGDNSPLHF | TGTGCCAGCAGCTTTGGAGGAGATAATTCACCCCTCCACTTT
TRBJ1-2 | - | TRBV4-3 | few | CASSQDGIHGYTF | TGCGCCAGCAGCCAAGACGGGATACACGGCTACACCTTC
TRBJ1-5 | TRBD1 | TRBV11-3 | - | CASSLRPDREHQPQHF | TGTGCCAGCAGCTTAAGGCCCGACAGGGAACATCAGCCCCAGCATTTT
TRBJ1-2 | - | TRBV6-1 | - | CASRGIQGYGYTF | TGTGCCAGCAGGGGTATACAGGGATATGGCTACACCTTC
TRBJ1-4 | - | TRBV6-5 | - | CASSYAPEGNEKLFF | TGTGCCAGCAGTTACGCCCCGGAAGGCAATGAAAAACTGTTTTTT
TRBJ2-1 | TRBD2 | TRBV4-3 | - | CASSQDFVTSHNEQFF | TGCGCCAGCAGCCAAGATTTCGTGACTAGCCACAATGAGCAGTTCTTC
TRBJ2-3 | - | TRBV4-2 | - | CASSQERTTTGPDTQYF | TGTGCCAGCAGCCAAGAGAGGACCACGACAGGTCCAGATACGCAGTATTTT
TRBJ1-5 | - | TRBV6-6 | - | CASSREYYSNQPQHF | TGTGCCAGCAGTAGGGAGTATTATAGCAATCAGCCCCAGCATTTT
TRBJ1-4 | TRBD1 | TRBV5-1 | - | CASSWRDRVNEKLFF | TGCGCCAGCAGCTGGAGGGACAGGGTCAATGAAAAACTGTTTTTT
TRBJ1-5 | - | TRBV7-9 | - | CASSLLVDQPQHF | TGTGCCAGCAGCTTACTGGTAGATCAGCCCCAGCATTTT
TRBJ2-7 | TRBD2 | TRBV5-6 | - | CASSRPSGRPYEQYF | TGTGCCAGCAGCCGACCTAGCGGGAGGCCCTACGAGCAGTACTTC
TRBJ2-5 | - | TRBV5-1 | - | CASSEENQETQYF | TGCGCCAGCTCTGAGGAAAACCAAGAGACCCAGTACTTC
TRBJ1-1 | - | TRBV6-6 | - | CASRWKGSAGTEAFF | TGTGCCAGCAGGTGGAAGGGCTCTGCAGGCACTGAAGCTTTCTTT
TRBJ2-7 | - | TRBV28 | - | CASSPTLDSDYEQYF | TGTGCCAGCAGTCCGACGCTGGACAGCGACTACGAGCAGTACTTC
TRBJ2-5 | - | TRBV14 | - | CASSQTWDDEFETQYF | TGTGCCAGCAGCCAAACTTGGGACGACGAATTTGAGACCCAGTACTTC
TRBJ2-2 | TRBD2 | TRBV28 | - | CASTLAGGVRELFF | TGTGCCAGCACGCTAGCGGGAGGCGTAAGGGAGCTGTTTTTT
TRBJ2-3 | - | TRBV11-2 | - | CASSLGLDSSTDTQYF | TGTGCCAGCAGCTTAGGTTTGGACTCTAGCACAGATACGCAGTATTTT
TRBJ1-5 | TRBD1 | TRBV19 | - | CASSSRQGNGDQPQHF | TGTGCCAGTAGTTCAAGACAGGGGAACGGCGATCAGCCCCAGCATTTT
TRBJ2-7 | - | TRBV6-5 | - | CASSYGNGPSYEQYF | TGTGCCAGCAGTTACGGAAACGGGCCCTCCTACGAGCAGTACTTC
TRBJ1-2 | TRBD1 | TRBV11-2 | - | CASSPGQGYGYTF | TGTGCCAGCAGCCCGGGACAGGGTTATGGCTACACCTTC
TRBJ2-1 | TRBD2 | TRBV5-6 | - | CASSLILAGTLEQFF | TGTGCCAGCAGCTTGATCCTAGCGGGGACCCTTGAGCAGTTCTTC
TRBJ2-3 | - | TRBV30 | once | CAWSAEQVPTDTQYF | TGTGCCTGGAGTGCGGAGCAGGTCCCTACAGATACGCAGTATTTT
TRBJ1-4 | - | TRBV7-9 | once | CASSLGYEKLFF | TGTGCCAGCAGCTTAGGATATGAAAAACTGTTTTTT
TRBJ1-6 | TRBD1 | TRBV14 | - | CASSQSGGGSPLHF | TGTGCCAGCAGCCAGTCAGGGGGCGGTTCACCCCTCCACTTT
TRBJ2-5 | TRBD1 | TRBV7-7 | - | CASSPRTGAGKTQYF | TGTGCTAGCAGCCCCAGGACAGGGGCGGGAAAGACCCAGTACTTC